A single sample is the source of the 24 T cell receptor beta chains below, sequenced in a study of cytomegalovirus exposure and HLA in healthy donors. Primers included in the PCR were 60 Vbeta and 13 Jbeta primers. Clones were read by immunoSEQ multiplex PCR, and TCRdb kept only the in-frame ones, dropping some. This sample carries some 130,000 clones, about four fifths of them seen once, and the ten largest clones take roughly 1.3%. Material: PBMCs. These receptors came from a woman aged 40 to 50 in good health and CMV-seronegative.

The J gene is TRBJ1-1, the V gene TRBV5-4; 8 positions match TRBD1. Germline trimming cut 1 base from V and 4 bases from J; bases unmatched to any gene: 9. CDR3 length equals 16 residues. CDR1 and CDR2 from the germline V gene are SGHNT and YYREEE (reference sequence). The CDR3 DNA reads TGTGCCAGCAGCTTGAGGTCGACAGGGGCGCGCACTGAAGCTTTCTTT. Its protein product is CASSLRSTGARTEAFF.

The chain combines TRBV10-3 with TRBJ2-5, with TRBD2 identical over 7 bases. Germline lookup yields CDR1 ENHRY and CDR2 SYGVKD. The CDR3 is made up of 16 amino acids. V lost 3 bases to trimming and J lost 5 bases; unmatched junction nucleotides: 12. CDR3 sequence: CAISDPRVGLGETQYF. CDR3 DNA sequence: TGTGCCATCAGTGACCCTCGGGTAGGACTAGGGGAGACCCAGTACTTC.

The chain is built from TRBV11-2 and TRBJ2-7; D unresolved. Germline V lookup: CDR1 SGHAT, CDR2 FQNNGV. The germline V and J ends were trimmed by 1 base and 0 bases, with 13 bases remaining between them. The CDR3 contains 16 residues. The CDR3 nucleotides are TGTGCCAGCAGCTTAGCCGCGTTCTTTCGCTCCTACGAGCAGTACTTC. Protein sequence: CASSLAAFFRSYEQYF. The complete variable domain, with remaining parts taken from reference TRBV11-2 and TRBJ2-7, reads EAGVAQSPRYKIIEKRQSVAFWCNPISGHATLYWYQQILGQGPKLLIQFQNNGVVDDSQLPKDRFSAERLKGVDSTLKIQPAKLEDSAVYLCASSLAAFFRSYEQYFGPGTRLTVT.

The chain has TRBV18 and TRBJ1-6, with 8 bases that match TRBD1. In germline, CDR1 is KGHSH, CDR2 LQKENI. The CDR3 extends over 15 amino acids. V lost 6 bases to trimming and J lost 7 bases; unmatched junction nucleotides: 8. The CDR3 bases are TGTGCCAGCTCTCCGACAGGGGCCAAGAATTCACCCCTCCACTTT. This codes for CASSPTGAKNSPLHF.

This clone was counted once. This rearrangement joins TRBV9 to TRBJ2-7; 12 positions match TRBD2. Unmatched junction bases numbered 3, after V lost 1 base and J lost 4 bases. The CDR3 sequence is 15 residues long. CDR1 SGDLS and CDR2 YYNGEE come from the germline V gene. The CDR3 spells CASSVSGTSGYEQYF. DNA for the CDR3: TGTGCCAGCAGCGTATCAGGGACTAGCGGGTACGAGCAGTACTTC.

The V gene is TRBV28, the J gene TRBJ2-1; 11 bases align to TRBD1. J lost 7 bases, V lost 5 bases, and 7 bases had no gene match. Germline-derived CDR1 and CDR2 are MDHEN and SYDVKM. The CDR3 length is 15 residues. CDR3 residues: CASSAGGTGGNEQFF. The CDR3 DNA is TGTGCCAGCAGTGCCGGGGGGACAGGGGGGAATGAGCAGTTCTTC.

V gene TRBV30 combines with J gene TRBJ2-5, with D possibly TRBD2 on 6 matching bases. The germline V gene has CDR1 GTSNPN and CDR2 SVGIG (reference sequence). The V end was cut by 0 bases, the J end by 5 bases, with 16 bases between. The CDR3 extends over 15 amino acids. Here the CDR3 reads CAWSVLAGRRETQYF. The DNA for the CDR3 is TGTGCCTGGAGTGTCTTGGCAGGGAGGCGGGAGACCCAGTACTTC.

The chain uses TRBV7-3 and TRBJ1-1; TRBD1 might be the D (6 bases). Trimming took off 5 bases at V and 8 bases at J, with 15 bases between the two ends. In germline, CDR1 is SGHTA, CDR2 FQGTGA. The CDR3 covers 13 residues. The CDR3 sequence is CASSVQAGAEAFF. CDR3 sequence (DNA): TGTGCCAGCAGCGTCCAAGCAGGGGCCGAAGCTTTCTTT.

This clone was seen only a few times. J is TRBJ1-5 and V is TRBV28; the D is unclear. The CDR3 has 12 amino acids. V shed 7 bases and J shed 3 bases, with 7 bases lying between them. Germline V gene data show CDR1 as MDHEN and CDR2 as SYDVKM. CDR3 amino acids: CASNPYNQPQHF. CDR3 DNA: TGTGCCAGCAATCCCTACAATCAGCCCCAGCATTTT.

The rearrangement joins TRBV6-1 to TRBJ1-1, with D possibly being TRBD1 (5 bases). This CDR3 region has 11 residues. Germline CDR1 MNHNS, CDR2 SASEGT. Trimming took off 2 bases at V and 8 bases at J, with 6 bases between the two ends. The chain's CDR3 is CASSERGEAFF. DNA of the CDR3: TGTGCCAGCAGTGAACGGGGGGAAGCTTTCTTT.

This clone was observed a handful of times. The genes are TRBV6-1 and TRBJ2-5; a weak D match, TRBD2 (5 bases). V dropped 6 bases and J dropped 9 bases, with 17 bases sitting between them. CDR3 length equals 13 residues. In germline, CDR1 is MNHNS, CDR2 SASEGT. CDR3 coding DNA: TGTGCCAGCAGAGGACTGGGTAGATCGTCCCAGTACTTC. As protein: CASRGLGRSSQYF.

This clone has just a few counts. This chain uses TRBV10-1 with TRBJ2-5; D is perhaps TRBD1 (5 bases). The J call may be incorrect, as the DNA end agrees better with TRBJ2-7. This CDR3 contains 13 residues. The germline CDR1 and CDR2 sequences are WNHNN and SYGVQD (reference sequence). The CDR3 reads CASSQGRNYEQYF. The CDR3 nucleotides are TGCGCCAGTTCGCAGGGAAGAAACTACGAGCAGTACTTC.

This clone was counted a few times. The chain is built from TRBV29-1 and TRBJ1-2; weak D call: TRBD1 (5 bases). The CDR3 extends over 16 amino acids. V dropped 4 bases and J dropped 4 bases, with 22 bases sitting between them. The germline V gene has CDR1 SQVTM and CDR2 ANQGSEA. The CDR3 sequence: CSVGGSGREVSYGYTF. The CDR3 bases are TGCAGCGTTGGAGGATCGGGCAGGGAAGTGAGCTATGGCTACACCTTC.

In regard to this clone: The germline gene is not matched at one end of the junction; a read error may be the cause. V is TRBV18 and J is TRBJ1-3; TRBD1 agrees at 7 bases. The CDR3 totals 15 residues. Looked up from germline, CDR1 is KGHSH and CDR2 is LQKENI. CDR3 DNA: TGTGCCAGCTCACGAGGGACAGTCTCTGGAAACACCGTATATTTT. The encoded protein is CASSRGTVSGNTVYF.

This clone was recorded only once. Its ends do not fully match the called genes, so a read error is possible. The chain employs TRBV20-1 and TRBJ1-1; no firm D call. In germline, CDR1 is DFQATT, CDR2 SNEGSKA (reference sequence). This CDR3 has 11 amino acids. The CDR3 DNA reads TGCAGTGCTCCTAAGAGTCGGGAACAGTCCTTT. Protein: CSAPKSREQSF.

J is TRBJ1-1 and V is TRBV14; 8 bases align to TRBD1. With 4 bases clipped from V and 4 bases from J, the junction kept 11 bases outside the gene matches. CDR1 and CDR2 (germline): SGHDN, FVKESK. There are 16 residues in the CDR3. The CDR3: CASSPGWWTGTTEAFF. CDR3 sequence (DNA): TGTGCCAGCAGCCCCGGTTGGTGGACAGGGACCACTGAAGCTTTCTTT.

This sequence joins TRBV13 and TRBJ1-1; D may be TRBD1 (6 bases). V dropped 5 bases and J dropped 4 bases, with 14 bases sitting between them. The CDR3 contains 14 residues. Looked up from germline, CDR1 is PRHDT and CDR2 is FYEKMQ (reference sequence). This CDR3 reads CASSEGGGITEAFF. The CDR3 coding sequence is TGTGCCAGCAGCGAAGGGGGTGGAATCACTGAAGCTTTCTTT.

The chain employs TRBV5-6 and TRBJ2-3; TRBD1 might be the D (5 bases). The CDR3 runs 13 residues. V was trimmed by 1 base and J by 6 bases, leaving 9 bases between them. Germline CDR1 and CDR2: SGHDT and YYEEEE. The CDR3 nucleotides are TGTGCCAGCAGCTTGTTGGGGCCCGATACGCAGTATTTT. It encodes CASSLLGPDTQYF. Full variable domain (missing parts from reference TRBV5-6 and TRBJ2-3): DAGVTQSPTHLIKTRGQQVTLRCSPKSGHDTVSWYQQALGQGPQFIFQYYEEEERQRGNFPDRFSGHQFPNYSSELNVNALLLGDSALYLCASSLLGPDTQYFGPGTRLTVL.

The chain joins TRBV19 to TRBJ1-1, with 7 positions matching TRBD1. V was clipped by 5 bases and J by 7 bases; unmatched bases: 7. Per the germline V gene, CDR1 is LNHDA and CDR2 is SQIVND (reference sequence). The CDR3 is made up of 13 amino acids. CDR3 DNA: TGTGCCAGTAGTCCAGGGACAGCCCATGAAGCTTTCTTT. Translation: CASSPGTAHEAFF.

The V and J genes are TRBV30 and TRBJ2-7; 7 bases fit TRBD1. CDR1 is GTSNPN, CDR2 SVGIG, per germline (reference sequence). The J segment lost 6 bases and the V segment lost 4 bases, leaving 15 bases of the junction unmatched. This CDR3 comprises 15 residues. The CDR3 DNA reads TGTGCCTGGAACGTGGGGACAGTCAACCGGGGCGAGCAGTACTTC. As protein: CAWNVGTVNRGEQYF.

The chain is built from TRBV5-6 and TRBJ1-3, with D possibly being TRBD1 (6 bases). This CDR3 has 16 residues. Between the trimmed V and J ends, which lost 0 bases and 1 base, there was a span of 11 bases. CDR1 and CDR2 from the germline V gene are SGHDT and YYEEEE. CDR3 residues: CASSLGQVFSGNTIYF. As DNA, the CDR3 is TGTGCCAGCAGCTTGGGACAGGTCTTTTCTGGAAACACCATATATTTT.

The chain carries TRBV7-7 and TRBJ2-5, with a tentative D call TRBD1 (5 bases). The tail of the sequence fits TRBJ2-7 better, so the J call may be wrong. This CDR3 contains 14 residues. The germline V gene encodes CDR1 SSHAT and CDR2 FNYEAQ (reference sequence). CDR3 bases: TGTGCCAGCAGCTTGTCGGTAGGGGACTACGAGCAGTACTTC. It specifies CASSLSVGDYEQYF.

This clone has only a few counts. V usage is TRBV28 and J usage is TRBJ2-2; D is perhaps TRBD2 (7 bases). V was shortened by 11 bases and J by 6 bases, with 19 bases between the two germline ends. Germline CDR1 is MDHEN and CDR2 is SYDVKM. This CDR3 has 14 residues. This chain's CDR3 is CAGCDGRGPGELFF. The DNA of the CDR3 is TGTGCCGGGTGTGATGGGCGGGGGCCCGGGGAGCTGTTTTTT.

CDR3 sequence: CASSLDWQGHTEAFF. CDR3 coding DNA: TGCGCCAGCAGCTTGGATTGGCAGGGCCACACTGAAGCTTTCTTT. This chain joins TRBV5-1 and TRBJ1-1, with D tentatively TRBD1 (5 bases). CDR3 length equals 15 residues. Germline V gene lookup returns CDR1 SGHRS and CDR2 YFSETQ. Trimming took off 0 bases at V and 3 bases at J, with 12 bases between the two ends.